The clone carrying this T cell receptor (beta chain) was counted a few times. The CDR3 sequence is 12 residues long. Germline CDR1 SQVTM, CDR2 ANQGSEA. V was shortened by 6 bases and J by 5 bases, with 13 bases between the two germline ends. Original handling: Estimation of nucleated cell counts was performed using reference gene primer amplification. TCRdb's table, derived via immunoSEQ multiplex PCR, lists solely in-frame clones and lacks some. The V and J calls and the clone size are those of that table, but D and trimming were determined from the DNA. The repertoire includes about 210,000 clones, about 90% of them detected once, and 0.6% to 1% sits in the top ten. The data were obtained in a study of blood T cell repertoires in COVID-19.

The source is a woman in her seventies with acute or convalescent COVID-19. Material: peripheral blood. The J gene is TRBJ1-1, the V gene TRBV29-1; perhaps TRBD1 as D (5 bases). The CDR3 sequence is CSVLTDRTEAFF. Written as DNA, the CDR3 is TGCAGCGTGCTGACAGATCGGACTGAAGCTTTCTTT.